The 27 T cell receptor beta chains reported below all come from one sample, sequenced in a study of blood T cell repertoires in COVID-19. Sequenced by immunoSEQ multiplex PCR; TCRdb stores in-frame clones only, minus some. The table lists roughly 420,000 clones, roughly 88% of them singletons, with 0.9% to 1% in the top ten. The sequencing input was PBMCs or T cells enriched from blood (not recorded which). The receptor source for this set is a woman aged 25-40 years with acute COVID-19.

V is TRBV27 and J is TRBJ2-4; 12 bases are a match to TRBD2. There are 15 residues in the CDR3. CDR1 and CDR2 from the germline V gene are MNHEY and SMNVEV (reference sequence). The V segment lost 6 bases and the J segment 5 bases; nucleotides outside the gene matches: 5. CDR3 residues: CASRLTSGGQNIQYF. The CDR3, as DNA: TGTGCCAGCAGGTTGACTAGCGGGGGTCAAAACATTCAGTACTTC.

This clone was observed a few times. The rearrangement links TRBV2 to TRBJ1-2, with D possibly matching TRBD1 (6 bases). The CDR3 runs 13 residues. The V gene lost 7 bases and the J gene lost 2 bases, with 11 bases spanning the gap. Germline CDR1 SNHLY, CDR2 FYNNEI. The CDR3 protein is CASTDTGNYGYTF. CDR3 coding DNA: TGTGCCAGCACTGACACAGGGAACTATGGCTACACCTTC.

With respect to this clone: The sample holds other DNA sequences that translate to the same CDR3. The chain is built from TRBV5-1 and TRBJ1-1; possibly TRBD1 for D (5 bases). V was cut by 1 base and J by 1 base, with 5 bases left in between. The CDR3 is 13 amino acids. The germline gives CDR1 SGHRS, CDR2 YFSETQ. CDR3 region: CASSLTGNTEAFF. The CDR3 DNA reads as TGCGCCAGCAGCTTGACAGGGAACACTGAAGCTTTCTTT.

This clone turned up a few times. The chain uses TRBV19 and TRBJ1-6; D possibly corresponds to TRBD1 (5 bases). The germline V gene has CDR1 LNHDA and CDR2 SQIVND (reference sequence). The CDR3 runs to 15 residues. The V and J ends lost 5 bases and 5 bases respectively, with 13 bases between them. DNA of the CDR3: TGTGCCAGTAGTCTTAGACAGAGTAATAATTCACCCCTCCACTTT. It translates to CASSLRQSNNSPLHF.

V gene TRBV19 combines with J gene TRBJ1-1; TRBD1 matches 8 bases. V gave up 5 bases and J gave up 4 bases; unmatched junction bases: 9. CDR1 is LNHDA and CDR2 is SQIVND in the germline V gene (reference sequence). This CDR3 region has 15 residues. The CDR3 loop is CASSFRKDRATEAFF. CDR3 DNA sequence: TGTGCCAGTAGTTTCCGAAAGGACAGGGCCACTGAAGCTTTCTTT.

CDR3 sequence reads: CASSRTVPVYNEQFF. In nucleotides, the CDR3 is TGTGCCAGCAGTCGAACAGTCCCCGTCTACAATGAGCAGTTCTTC. V is TRBV27 and J is TRBJ2-1; no clear D. The germline V gene has CDR1 MNHEY and CDR2 SMNVEV (reference sequence). Trimming took 5 bases from V and 3 from J, leaving 14 bases between them. The CDR3 has 15 residues.

This clone was recorded only once. The rearrangement links TRBV5-6 to TRBJ1-5, with a tentative D call TRBD1 (6 bases). Trimming pared 2 bases from V and 4 bases from J, leaving 13 bases between. The V gene's germline CDR1 is SGHDT and CDR2 YYEEEE. CDR3 length equals 15 residues. CDR3 amino acids: CASSFWGQINQPQHF. The CDR3 DNA sequence: TGTGCCAGCAGCTTCTGGGGGCAGATAAATCAGCCCCAGCATTTT.

CDR3 nucleotides: TGTGCCAGCAGCTTAGCGCGGCAGAGCTATGGCTACACCTTC. This sequence encodes CASSLARQSYGYTF. The chain is built from TRBV7-2 and TRBJ1-2; D ambiguous. The CDR3 sequence is 14 residues long. Germline-derived CDR1 and CDR2 are SGHTA and FQGNSA. The germline V and J ends were trimmed by 0 bases and 4 bases, with 9 bases remaining between them.

The rearrangement uses TRBV7-9 and TRBJ1-1, with TRBD1 matching over 7 bases. The ends lost 4 bases at V and 7 bases at J; junction bases unmatched: 6. Germline V gives CDR1 SEHNR, CDR2 FQNEAQ (reference sequence). This CDR3 is 13 amino acids long. The CDR3 is CASSSTGTDEAFF. The CDR3 DNA follows: TGTGCCAGCAGCTCGACCGGGACAGATGAAGCTTTCTTT.

The rearrangement joins TRBV7-9 to TRBJ2-2; no firm D call. This CDR3 is built from 12 residues. Germline V gene sequence: CDR1 SEHNR, CDR2 FQNEAQ (reference sequence). V was shortened by 3 bases and J by 8 bases, with 7 bases between the two germline ends. Written as DNA, the CDR3 is TGTGCCAGCAGCTTTAAAGCAGGGGAGCTGTTTTTT. Protein sequence: CASSFKAGELFF.

This clone was detected once. This chain joins TRBV15 and TRBJ1-3; no clear D gene. The CDR3 has 15 amino acids. Trimming removed 4 bases from V and 2 bases from J, with 12 bases in between. CDR1 and CDR2 (germline): LNHNV, YYDKDF (reference sequence). This chain's CDR3 is CATSKDFGTGNTIYF. In DNA, the CDR3 is TGTGCCACCAGCAAGGACTTCGGGACTGGAAACACCATATATTTT.

The rearrangement joins TRBV27 to TRBJ1-1; no clear D. This CDR3 has 13 amino acids. Germline V gene data show CDR1 as MNHEY and CDR2 as SMNVEV (reference sequence). V lost 3 bases and J lost 1, with 6 bases in between. The DNA of the CDR3 is TGTGCCAGCAGTTTCCCGGGGAACACTGAAGCTTTCTTT. It specifies CASSFPGNTEAFF.

The chain couples TRBV5-1 to TRBJ1-2; the match to TRBD1 covers 7 bases. The germline gives CDR1 SGHRS, CDR2 YFSETQ. The CDR3 extends over 15 amino acids. V was pared by 4 bases and J by 4 bases, with 10 bases of the junction left unmatched. DNA for the CDR3: TGCGCCAGCAGCGCGCAAGGACAGGCAGTCTATGGCTACACCTTC. It translates to CASSAQGQAVYGYTF. The entire variable domain, with the rest obtained from reference TRBV5-1 and TRBJ1-2, is as follows: KAGVTQTPRYLIKTRGQQVTLSCSPISGHRSVSWYQQTPGQGLQFLFEYFSETQRNKGNFPGRFSGRQFSNSRSEMNVSTLELGDSALYLCASSAQGQAVYGYTFGSGTRLTVV.

This sequence joins TRBV5-1 and TRBJ1-2, with D tentatively TRBD1 (6 bases). Germline V gene lookup returns CDR1 SGHRS and CDR2 YFSETQ. Between the trimmed V and J ends, which lost 0 bases and 4 bases, there was a span of 13 bases. The CDR3 extends over 15 amino acids. The CDR3 sequence: CASSLGPGEGYGYTF. CDR3 coding DNA: TGCGCCAGCAGCTTGGGGCCAGGGGAAGGCTATGGCTACACCTTC.

The chain couples TRBV27 to TRBJ1-2, with D maybe TRBD1 (6 bases). V was cut by 5 bases and J by 6 bases, with 19 bases left in between. This CDR3 has 15 residues. CDR1 and CDR2 (germline): MNHEY, SMNVEV (reference sequence). The CDR3 DNA reads as TGTGCCAGCAGTCCGAGCCCACCGAACAGGGATGGCTACACCTTC. Amino acids: CASSPSPPNRDGYTF.

The V gene is TRBV5-1, the J gene TRBJ2-7; 11 bases fit TRBD1. The junction had 11 bases not matched to a gene; V was cut back by 3 bases and J by 6 bases. The CDR3 consists of 16 residues. The germline CDR1 and CDR2 sequences are SGHRS and YFSETQ. CDR3 region: CASSSRIGQGAGEQYF. The CDR3 region has the DNA TGCGCCAGCAGCTCCCGGATCGGACAGGGGGCTGGCGAGCAGTACTTC.

V usage is TRBV3-1 (or the pseudogene TRBV3-2) and J usage is TRBJ2-7; 10 positions match TRBD2. Unmatched junction bases numbered 5, after V lost 4 bases and J lost 2 bases. Germline assignment: CDR1 LGHDT and CDR2 YNNKEL (reference sequence). The length of the CDR3 is 15 residues. The CDR3 protein is CASSRAGGGPYEQYF. CDR3 nucleotides: TGTGCCAGCAGCCGAGCGGGGGGGGGCCCCTACGAGCAGTACTTC.

The gene calls are TRBV5-6 and TRBJ2-2, with D perhaps TRBD1 (6 bases). The CDR3 runs 16 residues. Germline V gene sequence: CDR1 SGHDT, CDR2 YYEEEE. The germline V and J ends were trimmed by 4 bases and 8 bases, with 21 bases remaining between them. This chain's CDR3 is CASSLDVRGPRGELFF. In DNA, the CDR3 is TGTGCCAGCAGCCTGGACGTCAGGGGCCCGCGAGGGGAGCTGTTTTTT.

The chain joins TRBV18 to TRBJ2-7, with TRBD1 matching 8 bases. Germline assignment: CDR1 KGHSH and CDR2 LQKENI. This CDR3 is built from 14 residues. V lost 5 bases to trimming and J lost 3 bases; unmatched junction nucleotides: 6. CDR3 sequence reads: CASSSTGGGYEQYF. DNA for the CDR3: TGTGCCAGCTCATCAACAGGGGGAGGCTACGAGCAGTACTTC.

V usage is TRBV3-1 (or the pseudogene TRBV3-2) and J usage is TRBJ2-2, with D unresolved. The germline V and J ends were trimmed by 4 bases and 0 bases, with 3 bases remaining between them. This CDR3 contains 13 residues. Germline V lookup: CDR1 LGHDT, CDR2 YNNKEL (reference sequence). The CDR3 DNA follows: TGTGCCAGCAGCCCCTCGAACACCGGGGAGCTGTTTTTT. Translating it yields CASSPSNTGELFF.

Worth noting for this clone: The same CDR3 can be traced to other DNA sequences in this sample. The rearrangement links TRBV20-1 to TRBJ2-7; TRBD2 agrees at 8 bases. CDR3 size: 11 residues. Losses at the gene ends were 3 bases for V and 5 bases for J; bases not matched to a gene: 0. Germline V lookup: CDR1 DFQATT, CDR2 SNEGSKA (reference sequence). In DNA form, the CDR3 reads TGCAGTGCTAGCGGGGGGGACGAGCAGTACTTC. Its translation: CSASGGDEQYF.

This clone is a singleton in its sample. The rearrangement joins TRBV9 to TRBJ2-7; possibly TRBD1 for D (5 bases). CDR1 SGDLS and CDR2 YYNGEE come from the germline V gene. The CDR3 covers 14 residues. The V end lost 2 bases, the J end lost 0 bases, and 9 bases lay between the germline ends. Written as DNA, the CDR3 is TGTGCCAGCAGCGTCGGACATAGCTCCTACGAGCAGTACTTC. Translating it yields CASSVGHSSYEQYF.

DNA for the CDR3: TGTGCCAGTAGTGTCGACAGTCTGGGGTATGGCTACACCTTC. The encoded protein is CASSVDSLGYGYTF. This chain joins TRBV19 and TRBJ1-2; perhaps TRBD1 as D (5 bases). Trimming removed 5 bases at V and 5 bases at J, with 15 bases between. Looked up from germline, CDR1 is LNHDA and CDR2 is SQIVND (reference sequence). This CDR3 has 14 amino acids.

This clone was seen just once. The CDR3 sequence: CASSIRGLAGYNEQFF. CDR3 bases: TGTGCCAGTAGTATTAGGGGACTAGCGGGCTACAATGAGCAGTTCTTC. V is TRBV19 and J is TRBJ2-1, with 12 bases lining up with TRBD2. Germline CDR1 reads LNHDA; CDR2 reads SQIVND (reference sequence). CDR3 length: 16 residues. Unmatched junction bases numbered 3, after V lost 3 bases and J lost 3 bases.

This clone showed up just a few times. The J gene is TRBJ1-1, the V gene TRBV27, with TRBD1 as a possible D gene (5 bases). From germline, CDR1 is MNHEY and CDR2 SMNVEV (reference sequence). The germline V and J ends were trimmed by 7 bases and 2 bases, with 11 bases remaining between them. This CDR3 has 13 amino acids. CDR3 residues: CASKEGRNTEAFF. CDR3 DNA sequence: TGTGCCAGCAAGGAGGGGAGAAACACTGAAGCTTTCTTT.

V usage is TRBV21-1 and J usage is TRBJ1-2; the tabulated D call, TRBD1, remains unverified against the DNA. TRBV21-1 is assigned pseudogene status. The CDR3 covers 15 residues. The DNA for the CDR3 is TGTGCCAGCAGCAAACGGGACAGGGCAAACAGTGGCTACACCTTC. Protein: CASSKRDRANSGYTF.

This rearrangement joins TRBV19 to TRBJ1-6; 12 nucleotides line up with TRBD1. V dropped 7 bases and J dropped 7; count of bases not matched to a gene: 5. Per the germline V gene, CDR1 is LNHDA and CDR2 is SQIVND (reference sequence). The CDR3 extends over 15 amino acids. The CDR3 loop reads CASTGTGGENSPLHF. Written as DNA, the CDR3 is TGTGCCAGTACGGGGACAGGGGGCGAAAATTCACCCCTCCACTTT.